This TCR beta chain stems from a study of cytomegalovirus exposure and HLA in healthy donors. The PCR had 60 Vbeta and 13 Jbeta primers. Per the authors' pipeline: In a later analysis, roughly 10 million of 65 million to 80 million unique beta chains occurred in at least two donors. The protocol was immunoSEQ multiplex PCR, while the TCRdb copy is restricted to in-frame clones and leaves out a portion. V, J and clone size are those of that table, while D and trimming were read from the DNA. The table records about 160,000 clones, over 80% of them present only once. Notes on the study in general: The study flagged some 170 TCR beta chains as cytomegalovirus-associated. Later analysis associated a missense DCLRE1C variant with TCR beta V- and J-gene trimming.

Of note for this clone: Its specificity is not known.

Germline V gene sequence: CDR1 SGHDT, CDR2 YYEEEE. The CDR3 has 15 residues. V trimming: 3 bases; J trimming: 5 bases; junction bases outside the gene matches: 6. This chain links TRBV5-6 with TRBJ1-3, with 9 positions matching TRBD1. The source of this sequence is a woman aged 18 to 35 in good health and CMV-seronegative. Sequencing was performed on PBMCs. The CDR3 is CASSSGQGNRNTIYF. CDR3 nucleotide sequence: TGTGCCAGCAGCTCGGGACAGGGTAACAGAAACACCATATATTTT.